This entry is about one T cell receptor (beta chain). Its recognized antigen is unknown. Base qualities are not provided; no much larger clone lies one nucleotide away. The CDR3 sequence holds 15 residues, the cysteine and phenylalanine included. Just CDR3 DNA is preserved here, 45 bases in frame from base 1. The trim is 0 bases for V and 2 bases for J, with a gap of 10 bases between the germline ends. The germline V gene specifies KGHSH as CDR1 and LQKENI as CDR2. This sample is drawn from a study of T-cell reconstitution after alpha-beta-depleted transplantation in children (dated by TCRdb to between 2015 and 2016). Regarding the complete study: Using TCR repertoire profiling, the study quantitatively followed how T-cell immune reconstitution unfolded in children after TCRalphabeta/CD19-depleted allogeneic hematopoietic cell transplantation.

To prepare the library, PCR was applied. TCRdb lists the instrument as Illumina HiSeq 2500. TCR library preparation used molecular barcoding, with unique molecular identifiers applied to normalize quantification of the TCRbeta repertoire. TCRdb trimmed the raw reads at Q25, called clones with MiXCR and kept productive beta chains. Entries that share a CDR3 protein sequence are merged under the most common genes and DNA. Counted in this sample were around 450,000 distinct CDR3 sequences; 43% of them appeared once. The biggest ten clones account for under 35% of the sample. The treatment or condition label, read with the paper, signifies: allogeneic hematopoietic cell transplantation with graft depleted of TCRalphabeta T cells and CD19 B cells. The children who served as transplant recipients had been given grafts of TCRalphabeta/CD19-depleted allogeneic hematopoietic cells. Here is what the overall study found, with its caveats: Over the following months the frequencies of hyperexpanded clones went down, and after one year T-cell counts and TCRbeta diversity were mostly credited to newly produced T cells. Apparently early alphabetaT-cell count recovery about two months after transplant reportedly relied on only several hundred rapidly expanded clones derived from non-depleted graft cells. In some patients, the high TCRbeta diversity seen at day 60 was put down to recipient T cells and intrathymic progenitors that had survived conditioning.

Recombination linked TRBV18 to TRBJ1-2; TRBD1 is perhaps the D gene, given 5 matching bases. The sample here was PBMCs, taken before TCRalphabeta/CD19-depleted stem cell transplant. The TCR was taken from a girl between 2 and 10 years old with aplastic anemia, due to receive a stem cell transplant. The nucleotides read TGTGCCAGCTCACCACCGGTGGGGGAGAACTATGGCTACACCTTC. Its coded protein is CASSPPVGENYGYTF.